A selection of T cell receptor beta chains follows, all from one sample in a study of blood T cell repertoires in COVID-19. Assay: immunoSEQ multiplex PCR; the TCRdb copy retains only in-frame clones and omits some. The repertoire holds 330,000 or so clones, with less than 90% as singletons. The sample taken for sequencing was PBMCs or T cells enriched from blood (not recorded which). These receptors were collected from a young woman who had recovered from COVID-19. The CDR3 runs from the conserved cysteine through the conserved F or W. A D gene is named only where the DNA matches it firmly. Clone sizes are given selectively: once, few, many, or a class where the clone is expanded.

TRBD1 | TRBJ2-7 | 15 | TRBV19 | NA | TGTGCCAGTACCCCCGGACAGGGATGGTCCTACGAGCAGTACTTC | CASTPGQGWSYEQYF
NA | TRBJ1-2 | 16 | TRBV15 | NA | TGTGCCACCAGCAGAGATTTGGGGGGGCCCAACTATGGCTACACCTTC | CATSRDLGGPNYGYTF
NA | TRBJ2-3 | 15 | TRBV19 | NA | TGTGCCAGTAGTATGTTGGCTAGTGGCGAAGATACGCAGTATTTT | CASSMLASGEDTQYF
NA | TRBJ2-2 | 13 | TRBV5-4 | few | TGTGCCAGCAGCTTGGGGAGGACCGGGGAGCTGTTTTTT | CASSLGRTGELFF
NA | TRBJ2-1 | 16 | TRBV4-1 | few | TGCGCCAGCAGCCACCCCCGGGGCGGGGTCTACAATGAGCAGTTCTTC | CASSHPRGGVYNEQFF
TRBD1 | TRBJ1-2 | 14 | TRBV5-1 | NA | TGCGCCAGCAGCGGAGGACAGGAAACCTATGGCTACACCTTC | CASSGGQETYGYTF
TRBD2 | TRBJ2-1 | 15 | TRBV19 | NA | TGTGCCAGTATGACTAGCGGGGGGTACTACAATGAGCAGTTCTTC | CASMTSGGYYNEQFF
TRBD2 | TRBJ2-5 | 15 | TRBV5-1 | NA | TGCGCCAGCAGCAAGGGACTAGCGGGAGAGGAGACCCAGTACTTC | CASSKGLAGEETQYF
NA | TRBJ2-2 | 17 | TRBV19 | NA | TGTGCCAGTGTCACAAGAGGCGCAACTGCGAACACCGGGGAGCTGTTTTTT | CASVTRGATANTGELFF
NA | TRBJ1-4 | 14 | TRBV10-3 | few | TGTGCCATCAGTGACCGCAGGGTCGGTGAAAAACTGTTTTTT | CAISDRRVGEKLFF
TRBD1 | TRBJ2-7 | 14 | TRBV27 | few | TGTGCCAGCAGTCCGTGGGACAGGGTGTACGAGCAGTACTTC | CASSPWDRVYEQYF
NA | TRBJ1-2 | 15 | TRBV21-1 | once | TGTGCCAGCAGCAAAGTTGGTGGAGGGCGGTATGGCTACACCTTC | CASSKVGGGRYGYTF
TRBD2 | TRBJ2-1 | 16 | TRBV7-9 | NA | TGTGCCAGCAGAAGACTGGCGGGAGATCCCTACAATGAGCAGTTCTTC | CASRRLAGDPYNEQFF
NA | TRBJ1-5 | 14 | TRBV7-9 | NA | TGTGCCAGCAGTTCAGTGAATAGCAATCAGCCCCAGCATTTT | CASSSVNSNQPQHF
NA | TRBJ1-2 | 14 | TRBV19 | NA | TGTGCCAGTAGTATTGGGGCAGGGTACTATGGCTACACCTTC | CASSIGAGYYGYTF
NA | TRBJ1-3 | 13 | TRBV7-9 | NA | TGTGCCAGCGGGGGCCCCTCTGGAAACACCATATATTTT | CASGGPSGNTIYF
TRBD1 | TRBJ1-5 | 13 | TRBV11-2 | NA | TGTGCCAGCAGTCGACAGGGGAATCAGCCCCAGCATTTT | CASSRQGNQPQHF
TRBD2 | TRBJ2-1 | 20 | TRBV4-1 | NA | TGCGCCAGCAGCCAGCTGGGACTAGCGGGACTGAAGAGCTCCTACAATGAGCAGTTCTTC | CASSQLGLAGLKSSYNEQFF
NA | TRBJ2-7 | 14 | TRBV7-6 | NA | TGTGCCAGCAGCTTAGAAGTTGGAGGGAACGAGCAGTACTTC | CASSLEVGGNEQYF
TRBD1 | TRBJ1-2 | 11 | TRBV28 | NA | TGTGCCAGCGGGACAGGGGATGGCTACACCTTC | CASGTGDGYTF
TRBD1 | TRBJ2-1 | 15 | TRBV28 | NA | TGTGCCAGCAGTCGGACAGGGGGTGGCTACAATGAGCAGTTCTTC | CASSRTGGGYNEQFF
NA | TRBJ2-1 | 14 | TRBV10-1 | NA | TGCGCCAGCAATGAGGGAGACGATAACAATGAGCAGTTCTTC | CASNEGDDNNEQFF
TRBD2 | TRBJ2-3 | 16 | TRBV7-2 | NA | TGTGCCAGCAGCGCGGGACTAGCGGGGTGGAGAAATACGCAGTATTTT | CASSAGLAGWRNTQYF
NA | TRBJ1-1 | 16 | TRBV5-1 | NA | TGCGCCAGCAGCTTGGGCGAAAGTAATATGAACACTGAAGCTTTCTTT | CASSLGESNMNTEAFF
NA | TRBJ1-2 | 13 | TRBV19 | NA | TGTGCCAGTAGTAACGGGAATCGCTATGGCTACACCTTC | CASSNGNRYGYTF
TRBD2 | TRBJ2-5 | 16 | TRBV11-1 | NA | TGTGCCAGCAGCTCTGGGACTAGCGGGAGAGGAGAGACCCAGTACTTC | CASSSGTSGRGETQYF
NA | TRBJ1-3 | 14 | TRBV5-6 | NA | TGTGCCAGCAGCCTCGATAACAGTGGAAACACCATATATTTT | CASSLDNSGNTIYF
NA | TRBJ2-3 | 17 | TRBV5-1 | NA | TGCGCCAGCAGGCTTCCCAGACAGGCCCTGGGCACAGATACGCAGTATTTT | CASRLPRQALGTDTQYF
NA | TRBJ2-3 | 16 | TRBV19 | NA | TGTGCCAGTAGCCCGACGGCGGGTGCTAGCACAGATACGCAGTATTTT | CASSPTAGASTDTQYF
TRBD1 | TRBJ1-2 | 16 | TRBV9 | NA | TGTGCCAGCAGCCCCCGACAGGGGGAGCGGCCCGCGGGCTACACCTTC | CASSPRQGERPAGYTF
NA | TRBJ2-7 | 15 | TRBV27 | NA | TGTGCCAGCAGTTTAAAAACAGGGCAGTCGTACGAGCAGTACTTC | CASSLKTGQSYEQYF
NA | TRBJ1-1 | 12 | TRBV18 | NA | TGTGCCAGTACGGGTGAGAACACTGAAGCTTTCTTT | CASTGENTEAFF
NA | TRBJ2-5 | 14 | TRBV28 | NA | TGTGCCAGCAGAATGGGAGGACGCCAAGAGACCCAGTACTTC | CASRMGGRQETQYF
NA | TRBJ1-2 | 11 | TRBV28 | NA | TGTGCCAGCAGGAAAAGCGGAGGCTACACCTTC | CASRKSGGYTF
NA | TRBJ2-3 | 15 | TRBV6-5 | once | TGTGCCAGCACTTCCAGGGGGGAGGGCACAGATACGCAGTATTTT | CASTSRGEGTDTQYF
TRBD1 | TRBJ2-6 | 18 | TRBV11-2 | NA | TGTGCCAGCAGCCCAAGGACAGGGATTCGTTATGGGGCCAACGTCCTGACTTTC | CASSPRTGIRYGANVLTF
NA | TRBJ1-2 | 15 | TRBV5-1 | NA | TGCGCCAGCAGCGTTGAAGGCGGGAGTGGAGATGGCTACACCTTC | CASSVEGGSGDGYTF
NA | TRBJ1-4 | 15 | TRBV18 | NA | TGTGCCAGCTCACCCGTACGGACTGATAATGAAAAACTGTTTTTT | CASSPVRTDNEKLFF
NA | TRBJ1-5 | 12 | TRBV28 | NA | TGTGCCAGCAGCCAAACAGGGCTCGATGAACATTTT | CASSQTGLDEHF
TRBD2 | TRBJ2-1 | 16 | TRBV20-1 | NA | TGCAGTGCTAGTGACCAAGCGGGAGAAACCTACAATGAGCAGTTCTTC | CSASDQAGETYNEQFF
NA | TRBJ1-2 | 14 | TRBV27 | NA | TGTGCCAGCAGTTTATCTCTCAGGGGAAATGGCTACACCTTC | CASSLSLRGNGYTF
NA | TRBJ1-2 | 14 | TRBV5-1 | NA | TGCGCCAGCAGCTTGGCCACGGGTTCGTATGGCTACACCTTC | CASSLATGSYGYTF
TRBD1 | TRBJ2-7 | 14 | TRBV5-1 | once | TGCGCCAGCAGCAACGACAGGGGAGGTTACGAGCAGTACTTC | CASSNDRGGYEQYF
NA | TRBJ1-5 | 14 | TRBV28 | NA | TGTGCCAGCAGTTTAGGGCGAGGCAATCAGCCCCAGCATTTT | CASSLGRGNQPQHF
NA | TRBJ2-2 | 16 | TRBV18 | NA | TGTGCCAGCTCACAACAGGGATTCCCTACCACCGGGGAGCTGTTTTTT | CASSQQGFPTTGELFF
TRBD1 | TRBJ1-2 | 17 | TRBV5-1 | NA | TGCGCCAGCAGCTCCAAGTCAGCCCCGGGACAGGACTATGGCTACACCTTC | CASSSKSAPGQDYGYTF
NA | TRBJ2-1 | 16 | TRBV4-2 | NA | TGTGCCAGCAGCCAAGATACTGGGGGGACCTACAATGAGCAGTTCTTC | CASSQDTGGTYNEQFF
TRBD2 | TRBJ2-7 | 14 | TRBV19 | NA | TGTGCCAGTAGTATAGATCGGGAGGCTCTCGAGCAGTACTTC | CASSIDREALEQYF